The rows below give T cell receptor beta chains drawn from one sample of a study of post-analysis software for immune sequencing data. Each CDR3 protein is one row after TCRdb ran MiXCR on the PCR reads. This repertoire shows approximately 160,000 distinct CDR3 sequences, 25% to 35% found once; its top ten account for around 1.5%. Sequencing was carried out using blood. These receptors were collected from a girl between 10 and 17 years old with multiple sclerosis. CDR3s include the opening cysteine and the closing phenylalanine or tryptophan.

v_call: TRBV7-2
cdr3_aa: CASPGDLDYGYTF

v_call: TRBV4-1
cdr3_aa: CASSQDLRVYGTYEQYF

v_call: TRBV20-1
cdr3_aa: CSARDRLVGLHTQYF

v_call: TRBV6-6
cdr3_aa: CARSYFGGTEAFF

v_call: TRBV6-5
cdr3_aa: CASSYGFLYTSGANVLTF

v_call: TRBV4-1
cdr3_aa: CASSQDKTVAGGTSYEQYF

v_call: TRBV18
cdr3_aa: CASSIRDEDEQFF

v_call: TRBV15
cdr3_aa: CATTSGNEQFF

v_call: TRBV7-2
cdr3_aa: CASSRRTSGGAEPYEQYF

v_call: TRBV5-4
cdr3_aa: CASSLRETNEKLFF

v_call: TRBV12-3/TRBV12-4
cdr3_aa: CASSVVGNEQFF

v_call: TRBV15
cdr3_aa: CATSRKLRGPRWRNEQYF

v_call: TRBV7-2
cdr3_aa: CVSSLFLGGFPDTQYF

v_call: TRBV20-1
cdr3_aa: CSALRASGSLRGTDTQYF

v_call: TRBV28
cdr3_aa: CASSFLGTWGLTSGRFTTDTQYF

v_call: TRBV12-3/TRBV12-4
cdr3_aa: CASSPRQGPYEQYF

v_call: TRBV9
cdr3_aa: CASSVEEETQYF

v_call: TRBV12-3/TRBV12-4
cdr3_aa: CASSPHFGQVNTEAFF

v_call: TRBV19
cdr3_aa: CASSIGGTQETQYF

v_call: TRBV5-1
cdr3_aa: CASSSGAAYNEQFF

v_call: TRBV3-1
cdr3_aa: CASSHQYNEQYF

v_call: TRBV12-5
cdr3_aa: CASGAGLAGGEVCQFF

v_call: TRBV20-1
cdr3_aa: CSALSVGRGYNEQFF

v_call: TRBV27
cdr3_aa: CASRQTGWNQPQHF

v_call: TRBV24-1
cdr3_aa: CATSDAGTVDNEQFF

v_call: TRBV20-1
cdr3_aa: CSAPSVTASSYNEQFF

v_call: TRBV5-6
cdr3_aa: CASSLGLGAYNEQFF

v_call: TRBV28
cdr3_aa: CASSSRRSSSYNEQFF

v_call: TRBV2
cdr3_aa: CASSVLKNSGYGYTF

v_call: TRBV7-9
cdr3_aa: CASSFATGGETQYF

v_call: TRBV11-2
cdr3_aa: CASSHRSGSRGEAFF

v_call: TRBV7-9
cdr3_aa: CASSFTTVDEAFF

v_call: TRBV10-3
cdr3_aa: CAIQTSGSPWEQYF

v_call: TRBV5-1
cdr3_aa: CASSLLLQGASLGTDTQYF

v_call: TRBV2
cdr3_aa: CASSRDTTDTQYF

v_call: TRBV27
cdr3_aa: CASSLYISPGVSYNERYF

v_call: TRBV7-9
cdr3_aa: CASSFGTVYNSPLHF

v_call: TRBV20-1
cdr3_aa: CSAREFQETQYF

v_call: TRBV5-1
cdr3_aa: CASSLLSGRAIANEQFF

v_call: TRBV20-1
cdr3_aa: CSARVTPGAYEQYF

v_call: TRBV6-6
cdr3_aa: CASRTNTGELFF

v_call: TRBV5-4
cdr3_aa: CASRYDRGTTEAFF

v_call: TRBV7-2
cdr3_aa: CASSPSRGGKAFF

v_call: TRBV10-3
cdr3_aa: CAISGYRGPSGTEAFF

v_call: TRBV5-1
cdr3_aa: CASSLEGRDQGTQYF

v_call: TRBV5-1
cdr3_aa: CASSFMGSYEQYF

v_call: TRBV5-8
cdr3_aa: CASSRRKTGQDLQPQHF

v_call: TRBV20-1
cdr3_aa: CSAFETGTGALGEQFF

v_call: TRBV7-8
cdr3_aa: CASSQNGQGMGEKLFF

v_call: TRBV9
cdr3_aa: CASSQIDRGSTGELFF

v_call: TRBV20-1
cdr3_aa: CSARTGTLNTGELFF

v_call: TRBV20-1
cdr3_aa: CSAQQGEPNSPPHF

v_call: TRBV3-1
cdr3_aa: CASSQGDWTGNTIYF

v_call: TRBV6-1
cdr3_aa: CASLRTGVNAGNTEAFF

v_call: TRBV11-2
cdr3_aa: CASSSGQGLMNTEAFF